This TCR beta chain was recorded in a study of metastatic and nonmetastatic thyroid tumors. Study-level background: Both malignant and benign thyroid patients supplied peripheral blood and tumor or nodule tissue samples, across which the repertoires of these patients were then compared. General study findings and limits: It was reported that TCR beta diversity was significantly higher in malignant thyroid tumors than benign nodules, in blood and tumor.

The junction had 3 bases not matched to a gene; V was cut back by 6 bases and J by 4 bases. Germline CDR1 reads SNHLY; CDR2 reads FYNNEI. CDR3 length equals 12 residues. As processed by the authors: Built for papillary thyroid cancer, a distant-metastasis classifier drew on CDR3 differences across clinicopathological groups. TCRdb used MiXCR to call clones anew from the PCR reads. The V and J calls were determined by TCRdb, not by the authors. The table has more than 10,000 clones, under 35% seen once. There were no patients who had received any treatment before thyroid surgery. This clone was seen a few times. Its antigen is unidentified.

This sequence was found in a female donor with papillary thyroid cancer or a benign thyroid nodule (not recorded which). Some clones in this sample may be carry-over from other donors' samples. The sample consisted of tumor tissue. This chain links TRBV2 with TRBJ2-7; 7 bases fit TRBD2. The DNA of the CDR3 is TGTGCCAGCAGACGGGGGGAATACGAGCAGTACTTC. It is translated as CASRRGEYEQYF.